This T cell receptor beta chain was sequenced during a study of blood T cell repertoires in COVID-19. For the study at large: Sites across the United States, Italy and Spain contributed samples from acute and convalescent COVID-19. Sample material is recorded as cDNA or gDNA derived from T cells, B-cell-depleted T cells, or PBMCs.

Sequencing used immunoSEQ multiplex PCR; TCRdb keeps in-frame clones, though not all of them. The sample has 200,000 to 300,000 clones; 70% to 75% are singletons. The CDR3 consists of 13 residues. V was cut by 3 bases and J by 12 bases, with 13 bases left in between. Per the germline V gene, CDR1 is SGDLS and CDR2 is YYNGEE. This receptor was identified in a woman older than 75 with acute or convalescent COVID-19. This chain links TRBV9 with TRBJ1-6; no reliable D call. The sequencing sample was made of peripheral blood. This CDR3 reads CASSAASGQPLHF. CDR3 bases: TGTGCCAGCAGCGCCGCAAGTGGGCAACCCCTCCACTTT.